This entry is about one TCR beta chain. These data come from a study of T cell changes during pregnancy in multiple sclerosis. Produced via immunoSEQ multiplex PCR; TCRdb's table is partial and in-frame only. The sample yields over 50,000 clones, approximately 87% seen once. The CDR3 runs 13 residues. From germline, CDR1 is MNHEY and CDR2 SVGAGI. The ends lost 10 bases at V and 0 bases at J; junction bases unmatched: 5. Sequenced: peripheral blood from another person, used as feeder cells. The rearrangement uses TRBV6-5 and TRBJ2-7, with 8 nucleotides matching TRBD1. This sequence originates from a human donor whose cells served as feeder cells for cultures in a pregnancy study. The CDR3 loop reads CAKRTGSSYEQYF. In DNA form, the CDR3 reads TGTGCCAAAAGGACAGGGAGCTCCTACGAGCAGTACTTC.